The TCR beta chain under discussion was sequenced for a study of control samples from healthy donors and cancer patients. The germline CDR1 and CDR2 sequences are MNHEY and SVGAGI. V was pared by 6 bases and J by 5 bases, with 13 bases between. The CDR3 loop spans 13 amino acids. Data came from immunoSEQ multiplex PCR; TCRdb stores just in-frame clones and leaves some out. This table holds 400,000 to 500,000 clones, about 93% found once. Sequencing was done on a sample of PBMCs. The receptor comes from a man aged 40-49 years with head and neck cancer. The chain uses TRBV6-5 and TRBJ2-5; tentative D call: TRBD2 (6 bases). The CDR3: CASRNRDSETQYF. The CDR3 nucleotides are TGTGCCAGCAGAAACCGGGACTCGGAGACCCAGTACTTC.